This record looks at one T cell receptor beta chain sequence and its context. Its antigen is unknown. This entry belongs to a study of T cell responses to AZD1222 COVID-19 vaccine. Whole-study findings and limits: Donors were chiefly white British, with a greater number of females, and clonal diversity was perhaps underestimated. Every sample of the repertoires postdated the peak T cell response. Spike-specific TCR breadth and depth were elevated following two AZD1222 doses.

The germline CDR1 and CDR2 sequences are SEHNR and FQNEAQ (reference sequence). CDR3 length: 13 amino acids. V gave up 3 bases and J gave up 4 bases, with 10 bases separating them. The repertoire was sequenced with immunoSEQ multiplex PCR; TCRdb's copy has only in-frame clones and lacks some. In the table there are 130,000 to 150,000 clones, about 86% of which are singletons. The sequence came from an adult who received the AZD1222 COVID-19 vaccine. This rearrangement joins TRBV7-9 to TRBJ2-7; a possible D gene is TRBD1 (5 bases). Sequenced material: peripheral blood, taken 28 days after the second AZD1222 dose. CDR3 sequence: CASSFKDRYEQYF. The CDR3 DNA reads TGTGCCAGCAGCTTCAAAGACAGATACGAGCAGTACTTC.